The present T cell receptor (beta chain) was sequenced within a study of T cells expressing NK-cell markers. The overall study: From sorted CD3+CD56+NKG2C+, CD3+CD56+NKG2C- and CD3+CD56-NKG2C+ T cells came the TCR beta repertoires.

Germline V gene data show CDR1 as SGHRS and CDR2 as YFSETQ. CDR3 size: 13 residues. TCRdb re-called the 5' RACE reads; one entry per CDR3 protein, DNA not given. Found here are 440,000 or so distinct CDR3 sequences; the top ten clones hold about 7.3%. V usage is TRBV5-1 and J usage is TRBJ2-1. The source material was blood T cells: a sorted CD56 or NKG2C T cell subset, CD4+ or CD8+ T cells, or bulk PBMC T cells (not recorded which). The sequence derives from a woman aged 18-70 years in good health. The CDR3 sequence is CASSWDSYNEQFF.